Listed below are T cell receptor beta chains from one sample, sequenced in a study of shared clonotypes between healthy human individuals. Method: immunoSEQ multiplex PCR; TCRdb's copy keeps in-frame clones and lacks some. The sample records 2 million to 2.5 million clones, 90% to 95% being singletons. Material: naive CD4+ T cells sorted from blood. The receptors were gathered from a man aged 18 to 29 in good health. The CDR3 runs from the conserved cysteine through the conserved F or W. Fields, in order: CDR3 protein, CDR3 DNA, D gene, V gene, J gene, clone size. The D gene is left open where the match is weak. Only some rows state a clone size, as once, few, many or a class for expanded clones.

CDR3: CASSYRDANYGYTF
DNA: TGTGCCAGCAGTTACAGGGACGCTAACTATGGCTACACCTTC
D: .
V: TRBV6-5
J: TRBJ1-2
size: .

CDR3: CASSFSGGRTDTQYF
DNA: TGTGCCAGCAGCTTTTCGGGCGGCCGCACAGATACGCAGTATTTT
D: .
V: TRBV7-3
J: TRBJ2-3
size: .

CDR3: CASSLYRDISYEQYF
DNA: TGTGCCAGCAGCTTATACCGGGACATCTCCTACGAGCAGTACTTC
D: .
V: TRBV7-2
J: TRBJ2-7
size: .

CDR3: CASSIPSGGAAAQYF
DNA: TGTGCCAGTAGTATCCCTTCGGGCGGGGCCGCGGCGCAGTATTTT
D: .
V: TRBV19
J: TRBJ2-3
size: .

CDR3: CASRGAGELFF
DNA: TGTGCCAGTAGGGGGGCCGGGGAGCTGTTTTTT
D: .
V: TRBV19
J: TRBJ2-2
size: .

CDR3: CASSTTGLADTYEQYF
DNA: TGTGCCAGCAGCACCACGGGACTAGCGGACACCTACGAGCAGTACTTC
D: TRBD2
V: TRBV13
J: TRBJ2-7
size: .

CDR3: CASSLGGTGGNEQFF
DNA: TGTGCCAGCAGCTTAGGCGGGACAGGAGGCAATGAGCAGTTCTTC
D: TRBD1
V: TRBV7-9
J: TRBJ2-1
size: .

CDR3: CASSPPINENTEAFF
DNA: TGTGCCAGCTCACCACCGATTAATGAGAACACTGAAGCTTTCTTT
D: .
V: TRBV18
J: TRBJ1-1
size: .

CDR3: CASSDPGTHDYEQYF
DNA: TGTGCCAGCAGTGACCCGGGGACTCACGACTACGAGCAGTACTTC
D: .
V: TRBV6-4
J: TRBJ2-7
size: .

CDR3: CASSFRTGLGTGELFF
DNA: TGTGCCAGCAGCTTCAGGACAGGGCTGGGCACCGGGGAGCTGTTTTTT
D: TRBD1
V: TRBV9
J: TRBJ2-2
size: .

CDR3: CASSSQGGSRGNTEAFF
DNA: TGTGCCAGCAGCTCCCAGGGAGGATCCAGGGGGAACACTGAAGCTTTCTTT
D: .
V: TRBV5-4
J: TRBJ1-1
size: .

CDR3: CASSSPGRESSGANVLTF
DNA: TGTGCCAGCAGCTCCCCGGGGCGGGAAAGCTCTGGGGCCAACGTCCTGACTTTC
D: .
V: TRBV9
J: TRBJ2-6
size: .

CDR3: CASSLVLGHFSGNTIYF
DNA: TGCGCCAGCAGCTTGGTTTTAGGACATTTCTCTGGAAACACCATATATTTT
D: .
V: TRBV5-1
J: TRBJ1-3
size: once

CDR3: CASREDGTDTQYF
DNA: TGCGCCAGCCGAGAGGATGGCACAGATACGCAGTATTTT
D: .
V: TRBV10-1
J: TRBJ2-3
size: .

CDR3: CASSISQGSTGELFF
DNA: TGTGCCAGTAGTATATCACAGGGGTCCACCGGGGAGCTGTTTTTT
D: TRBD1
V: TRBV19
J: TRBJ2-2
size: .

CDR3: CASSPPGTGNTKSYEQYF
DNA: TGTGCCAGCAGTCCCCCCGGGACAGGCAACACGAAATCCTACGAGCAGTACTTC
D: TRBD1
V: TRBV28
J: TRBJ2-7
size: .

CDR3: CASSRGGASYNEQFF
DNA: TGTGCTAGCAGCCGCGGGGGCGCGTCCTACAATGAGCAGTTCTTC
D: .
V: TRBV7-7
J: TRBJ2-1
size: .

CDR3: CASNRRNSNQPQHF
DNA: TGTGCCAGCAATCGGCGTAATAGCAATCAGCCCCAGCATTTT
D: .
V: TRBV28
J: TRBJ1-5
size: .

CDR3: CASSYVGSNNSPLHF
DNA: TGTGCCAGCAGTTACGTAGGCTCCAATAATTCACCCCTCCACTTT
D: .
V: TRBV6-5
J: TRBJ1-6
size: .

CDR3: CASSLAGRAYQETQYF
DNA: TGTGCCAGCAGCTTGGCCGGCAGGGCGTACCAAGAGACCCAGTACTTC
D: .
V: TRBV5-4
J: TRBJ2-5
size: .

CDR3: CASSEVQETQYF
DNA: TGTGCCAGCAGTGAAGTCCAAGAGACCCAGTACTTC
D: .
V: TRBV6-1
J: TRBJ2-5
size: .

CDR3: CASSQGPRGGVNEKLFF
DNA: TGCGCCAGCAGCCAAGGTCCGAGGGGGGGCGTTAATGAAAAACTGTTTTTT
D: .
V: TRBV4-1
J: TRBJ1-4
size: .

CDR3: CATEGDTRRYAFF
DNA: TGTGCCACAGAAGGGGACACCCGGAGATACGCTTTCTTT
D: .
V: TRBV10-3
J: TRBJ1-1
size: .

CDR3: CAMTDRPNTEAFF
DNA: TGTGCCATGACAGACAGGCCGAACACTGAAGCTTTCTTT
D: .
V: TRBV10-3
J: TRBJ1-1
size: .

CDR3: CAWRNGGGTYEQYF
DNA: TGTGCCTGGAGAAATGGAGGGGGGACCTACGAGCAGTACTTC
D: .
V: TRBV30
J: TRBJ2-7
size: .

CDR3: CASSFPGTESSYEQYF
DNA: TGTGCCAGCTCATTTCCCGGGACTGAGAGCTCCTACGAGCAGTACTTC
D: .
V: TRBV18
J: TRBJ2-7
size: .

CDR3: CASSPRGGNSPLHF
DNA: TGTGCCAGCTCCCCAAGGGGTGGTAATTCACCCCTCCACTTT
D: .
V: TRBV18
J: TRBJ1-6
size: .

CDR3: CASSPVINTEAFF
DNA: TGTGCCAGCAGCCCTGTTATTAACACTGAAGCTTTCTTT
D: .
V: TRBV5-4
J: TRBJ1-1
size: .

CDR3: CASSQIRGNEQYF
DNA: TGCGCCAGCAGCCAAATTCGGGGGAACGAGCAGTACTTC
D: .
V: TRBV4-1
J: TRBJ2-7
size: once

CDR3: CASSFSLGGPYEQYF
DNA: TGTGCCAGCAGTTTTTCACTAGGGGGGCCCTACGAGCAGTACTTC
D: .
V: TRBV27
J: TRBJ2-7
size: .